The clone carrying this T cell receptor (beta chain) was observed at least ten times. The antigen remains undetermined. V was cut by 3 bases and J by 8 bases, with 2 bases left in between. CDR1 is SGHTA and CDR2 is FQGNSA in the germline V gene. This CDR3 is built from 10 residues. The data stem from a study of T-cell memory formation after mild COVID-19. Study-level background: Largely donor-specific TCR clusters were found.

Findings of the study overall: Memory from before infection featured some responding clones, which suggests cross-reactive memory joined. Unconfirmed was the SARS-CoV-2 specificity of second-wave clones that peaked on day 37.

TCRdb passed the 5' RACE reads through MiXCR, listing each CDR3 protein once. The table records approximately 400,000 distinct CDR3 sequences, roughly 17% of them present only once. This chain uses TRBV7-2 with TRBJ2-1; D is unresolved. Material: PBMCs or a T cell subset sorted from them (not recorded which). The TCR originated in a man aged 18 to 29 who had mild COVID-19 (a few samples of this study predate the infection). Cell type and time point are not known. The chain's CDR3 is CASSLYEQFF. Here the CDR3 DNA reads TGTGCCAGCAGCTTGTATGAGCAGTTCTTC. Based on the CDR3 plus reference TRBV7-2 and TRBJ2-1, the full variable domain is GAGVSQSPSNKVTEKGKDVELRCDPISGHTALYWYRQSLGQGLEFLIYFQGNSAPDKSGLPSDRFSAERTGGSVSTLTIQRTQQEDSAVYLCASSLYEQFFGPGTRLTVL.